This record looks at one TCR beta chain sequence and its context. Its antigen is currently not known. Since a much larger clone is just one base distant, this may be a read error. The sample originates from a study of T cells in Graves' hyperthyroidism and ophthalmopathy (dated by TCRdb to the late 2010s). About the investigation overall: Peripheral blood was collected at initial diagnosis, before any treatment. A discovery cohort of about a hundred patients, about 40 with Graves' ophthalmopathy and over 55 with stable Graves' hyperthyroidism, was used to find distinguishing TCR V-J signatures. Prospective prediction of ophthalmopathy was tested in an independent validation cohort of 18 to 20 hyperthyroidism patients and 15 to 17 patients who later progressed to ophthalmopathy. The roughly 100 discovery patients were randomly divided into training and test sets at a 7:3 ratio. In addition, the study compared T-cell repertoires in thyroid tissue and in blood from five or six Graves' hyperthyroidism patients. Once sampling was done, hyperthyroidism patients were given methimazole at a starting dose of 30 mg daily, whereas ophthalmopathy patients were given high-dose intravenous methylprednisolone. According to the paper, TCR Vbeta CDR3 sequencing was carried out on over 130 peripheral blood samples, which came from over 40 ophthalmopathy, under 85 hyperthyroidism and about 17 progressor patients.

The TCR beta CDR3 regions were amplified from the RNA transcripts. The first round of RT-PCR for the TCR CDR3 was performed with the HTBI primer set and the Qiagen OneStep RT-PCR kit. Libraries were constructed in a second round of multiplex PCR, after which size selection and purification were performed. Paired-end sequencing of the libraries was performed with 100 bp reads on an Illumina HiSeq2000. The original methods were these. SOAPnuke was used to process the raw data, with reads discarded if the reads contained adapters or uncalled bases, had a mean Phred below 15, or lacked an exact constant-primer or identifier match. COPE v1.2.5 was used to merge high-quality paired reads, and clonotypes were defined as unique nucleotide sequences. MiTCR v1.1 was used to align the clonotypes against IMGT TRBV, TRBD and TRBJ reference segments. Only V-J combinations with frequency above 0.0001, covering 99.2% of repertoires, were analysed. A TCS score was defined as the ratio between F50 (clonal expansion) and ExV (chaos), using BLOSUM62-based TCRdist between CDR3 peptides within each V-J. Welch's t-statistics and random forest reduced roughly 530 V-J features to fewer than 15, which were used in a naive Bayes classifier (R e1071). TCRdb trimmed the raw reads at Q25, called clones with MiXCR and kept productive beta chains. All rows with the same CDR3 protein become a single entry with the most common DNA and genes. V and J calls and clone size were set by TCRdb, not the authors. Recorded for this sample are about 560,000 distinct CDR3 sequences; 15% to 19% of them occurred a single time. In total, the top ten clones hold under 8% of the sample.

The investigation overall reported the following: Most expanded thyroid clonotypes (frequency above 0.001) were also detected in blood, suggesting blood repertoires may reflect thyroid immune responses. In cross-validation, a model built on a 13 V-J signature told ophthalmopathy apart from stable hyperthyroidism with under 90% sensitivity and 81% to 82% specificity, and in testing the same model reached 80%/75%. No statistical method was used to set the sample size in advance, and investigators knew the group allocation. In validation, progression to ophthalmopathy was predicted by the model with nearly 71% sensitivity and roughly 72% specificity, a median of approximately 6.5 months before onset.

The germline V gene specifies WSHSY as CDR1 and SAAADI as CDR2. Including the terminal cysteine and phenylalanine, the CDR3 comprises 18 residues. Here the CDR3 DNA is all that survives: 54 bases in frame from base 1. V is pruned by 3 bases and J by 0 bases, leaving 8 bases of the junction without a gene match. Stable Graves' hyperthyroidism was defined as no progression to ophthalmopathy during 18 months of follow-up. Hyperthyroidism patients were newly diagnosed, with disease duration under 2 months, and aged 18 to 65 years. The study excluded patients with uncontrolled infections, other autoimmune diseases, pregnancy or lactation. Clinical symptoms, serum thyroxine and TRAb, thyroid ultrasound, and orbital computed tomography formed the basis for the diagnoses. PBMCs were separated from roughly 10 ml of fresh peripheral blood using Ficoll-Paque density gradient centrifugation. Total RNA was extracted with Trizol reagent, and quality was checked on an Agilent 2100 Bioanalyzer.

The chain is encoded by TRBV10-2 joined to TRBJ2-1, and TRBD2 matches 10 of the central bases. Sequenced: blood. The receptor comes from a woman in her twenties or thirties with Graves' hyperthyroidism. DNA sequence: TGCGCCAGCAGTGACCCAGGGGGACTAGCGAGCTCCTACAATGAGCAGTTCTTC. Protein translation: CASSDPGGLASSYNEQFF.